This TCR beta chain was obtained from a study of cytomegalovirus exposure and HLA in healthy donors (dated by TCRdb to the late 2010s). Regarding the study in general: According to a later analysis, one platform produced both the roughly 120 validation repertoires and the 670 or so repertoires of the first cohort. The study was designed to test whether signatures of past pathogen exposure could be identified by cataloging public T cell receptors. Along with the roughly 700-subject first cohort, a separate validation cohort of around 120 different subjects was used. To predict cytomegalovirus infection status, the study brought together high-throughput TCR immunosequencing, statistical association of individual TCRs with disease status, and machine learning.

To note about this clone: Its antigen specificity is not known. Per-base qualities were not stored, and no clone one base away is much larger.

Donors formed part of the validation cohort, which comprised over a hundred subjects and was distinct from the first cohort of some 700 subjects. Preparation of the library involved the immunoSEQ multiplex PCR assay. In the source study's methods: A statistical classification framework was developed to diagnose cytomegalovirus status using the catalog of TCR beta chain sequences. This is the immuneACCESS table as TCRdb keeps it, with only in-frame sequences that have V and J called. A part of the clones is gone; compared with another copy, unresolved V genes explain less than half, and the rest is unexplained. V and J calls and clone size follow that table, whereas D and trimming were derived from the DNA. The sample table lists 150,000 to 200,000 clones, more than 75% of them with a count of one. The ten top clones hold roughly 7.5% of the sample. From the cysteine up to the phenylalanine, the CDR3 has a length of 15 residues. Only the CDR3 part of the read is kept: 45 bases, read in frame from the first base. The germline V gene encodes CDR1 LGHNA and CDR2 YSLEER. A distance of 13 bases separates the germline ends of V and J, which lose 0 bases and 5 bases respectively.

Overall study outcomes, separate from this receptor: In both the original and validation cohorts, the classifier was reported to diagnose cytomegalovirus status with high specificity and sensitivity. A later analysis lacked HLA typing for the validation cohort, so it scored co-occurrence in that cohort across all 120 repertoires. A few of the identified cytomegalovirus-associated TCR beta chains were confirmed in vitro to be specific for cytomegalovirus antigens. In a later analysis, TCRs clustered in the first cohort were found to also tend to co-occur in the roughly 130 validation repertoires, with roughly 93% of cluster scores above 0. Across donors, most TCR sequences were observed very rarely, whereas some public TCRs were present in many individuals. According to the authors, the approach could potentially be generalized to other disease states and immunological phenotypes. The study gave a list of under 200 TCR beta chains associated with cytomegalovirus.

The chain joins TRBV4-3 to TRBJ1-2; no confident D gene assignment can be made. The sample taken for sequencing was PBMCs. This clonotype was sampled from a young man in good health and CMV-seropositive. CDR3 sequence: CASSQDRVSPYGYTF. The sequence in DNA is TGCGCCAGCAGCCAAGATCGAGTATCCCCATATGGCTACACCTTC.